The T cell receptor (beta chain) described here comes from a study of T cells in Graves' hyperthyroidism and ophthalmopathy. This clonotype was observed many times. CDR1 is SGHTA, CDR2 FQGNSA, per germline. This CDR3 has 14 amino acids. The V gene end was trimmed by 1 base and the J gene end by 8 bases; junction bases not matched to a gene: 6. The TCR beta CDR3 regions underwent amplification using RNA transcripts as the source. Initially, a first-round RT-PCR of the TCR CDR3 employed the HTBI primer set. TCRdb analysed the multiplex PCR reads with MiXCR anew, one entry per CDR3 protein. The sample includes around 280,000 distinct CDR3 sequences, less than 15% of them seen just once. Ahead of any ophthalmopathy symptoms, the blood sample was obtained at the first diagnosis of hyperthyroidism.

Material for sequencing was blood. The chain combines TRBV7-2 with TRBJ2-3, with TRBD2 identical over 7 bases. The source of this sequence is a woman under 40 with Graves' hyperthyroidism that later progressed to Graves' ophthalmopathy. Written as DNA, the CDR3 is TGTGCCAGCAGCTTAGACGCGGCTAGCGGTACGCAGTATTTT. Protein sequence: CASSLDAASGTQYF. Combining the CDR3 with reference TRBV7-2 and TRBJ2-3 gives the whole variable domain GAGVSQSPSNKVTEKGKDVELRCDPISGHTALYWYRQSLGQGLEFLIYFQGNSAPDKSGLPSDRFSAERTGGSVSTLTIQRTQQEDSAVYLCASSLDAASGTQYFGPGTRLTVL.